The 10 T cell receptor beta chains reported below all come from one sample, sequenced in a study of patients and donors after allogeneic stem cell transplantation. Via MiXCR, TCRdb re-called the RT-PCR reads, giving one row per CDR3 protein. The sample lists 150,000 to 200,000 distinct CDR3 sequences, about 29% occurring once. The sample was blood, either unsorted or a sorted T cell fraction (not recorded which). The receptors derive from a human donor who was either an allogeneic HSCT recipient or a stem cell or donor lymphocyte infusion donor (not recorded which). It is not recorded whose cells these are; they may come from a transplant donor.

This clonotype was detected a few times. J is TRBJ2-2 and V is TRBV14; 7 bases agree with TRBD2. V trimming: 1 base; J trimming: 5 bases; junction bases outside the gene matches: 4. The CDR3 consists of 15 residues. Germline V gene lookup returns CDR1 SGHDN and CDR2 FVKESK. In DNA form, the CDR3 reads TGTGCCAGCAGCCAAGGACTAGCAGCGACCGGGGAGCTGTTTTTT. It specifies CASSQGLAATGELFF.

This clonotype was recorded many times. The chain carries TRBV5-8 and TRBJ1-2; D is unresolved. Trimming left V 2 bases short and J 1 base short, with 12 bases between. Germline V gene sequence: CDR1 SGHTS, CDR2 YDEGEE. CDR3 size: 15 residues. The CDR3 DNA follows: TGTGCCAGCAGCTTAGCCGGAGAGTATAACTATGGCTACACCTTC. It specifies CASSLAGEYNYGYTF.

This clonotype was seen more than once but under ten times. This chain connects TRBV4-3 to TRBJ1-6; D remains unclear. V gave up 1 base and J gave up 2 bases, with 6 bases separating them. The CDR3 consists of 15 residues. Germline V lookup: CDR1 LGHNA, CDR2 YSLEER. CDR3 sequence: CASSQAQTYNSPLHF. CDR3 coding DNA: TGCGCCAGCAGCCAAGCTCAGACCTATAATTCACCCCTCCACTTT.

The chain uses TRBV6-5 and TRBJ2-7, with 7 nucleotides matching TRBD1. J lost 2 bases, V lost 0 bases, and 4 bases had no gene match. From germline, CDR1 is MNHEY and CDR2 SVGAGI. This CDR3 has 15 amino acids. Here the CDR3 reads CASSYSGQPTYEQYF. The CDR3, as DNA: TGTGCCAGCAGTTACTCGGGACAGCCTACCTACGAGCAGTACTTC.

In this sample, this clonotype turned up a few times. This chain connects TRBV29-1 to TRBJ2-1; 7 bases fit TRBD2. CDR1 is SQVTM, CDR2 ANQGSEA, per germline. Trimming cost V 3 bases and J 5 bases; bases outside gene matches: 4. This CDR3 is built from 13 residues. For the CDR3, the DNA is TGCAGCGTTGAGGGGGACTATGACAATGAGCAGTTCTTC. Translation: CSVEGDYDNEQFF.

This clonotype occurred a few times. The genes are TRBV20-1 and TRBJ1-2; D may be TRBD1 (5 bases). The CDR3 loop spans 15 amino acids. Trimming shortened V by 3 bases and J by 0 bases, and 14 bases separated the two germline ends. From germline, CDR1 is DFQATT and CDR2 SNEGSKA (reference sequence). The CDR3: CSARGTQGANYGYTF. The DNA of the CDR3 is TGCAGTGCTAGGGGTACTCAGGGAGCTAACTATGGCTACACCTTC.

This clonotype was counted only a few times. The chain is built from TRBV29-1 and TRBJ2-5, with D uncertain. The CDR3 consists of 11 residues. Germline V gene sequence: CDR1 SQVTM, CDR2 ANQGSEA. Deletions cut 7 bases from V and 4 bases from J, with 10 bases between. The CDR3 region has the DNA TGCAGCGCGATGAGCTTAGAGACCCAGTACTTC. Translated, it gives CSAMSLETQYF. The full variable domain, rest sourced from reference TRBV29-1 and TRBJ2-5, is SAVISQKPSRDICQRGTSLTIQCQVDSQVTMMFWYRQQPGQSLTLIATANQGSEATYESGFVIDKFPISRPNLTFSTLTVSNMSPEDSSIYLCSAMSLETQYFGPGTRLLVL.

The rearrangement uses TRBV15 and TRBJ2-7; tentatively, D is TRBD1 (5 bases). The germline V and J ends were trimmed by 0 bases and 7 bases, with 10 bases remaining between them. The CDR3 is 13 amino acids. The germline gives CDR1 LNHNV, CDR2 YYDKDF (reference sequence). The CDR3 loop is CATSRDPGREQYF. In nucleotides, the CDR3 is TGTGCCACCAGCAGAGATCCAGGGCGGGAGCAGTACTTC.

This clonotype was seen more than once but under ten times. The chain recombines TRBV20-1 with TRBJ2-7; 10 bases are a match to TRBD2. This CDR3 spans 13 amino acids. Trimming took 6 bases from V and 4 from J; bases not matched to a gene: 6. CDR1 and CDR2 (germline): DFQATT, SNEGSKA (reference sequence). Here the CDR3 reads CSALPGLAYEQYF. In DNA, the CDR3 is TGCAGTGCCCTACCGGGACTAGCGTACGAGCAGTACTTC.

V and J are TRBV7-2 and TRBJ1-1, with D maybe TRBD1 (6 bases). Deletions cut 0 bases from V and 8 bases from J, with 13 bases between. The CDR3 length is 14 residues. Germline values: CDR1 SGHTA, CDR2 FQGNSA. The CDR3 nucleotides read TGTGCCAGCAGCTTAGCGCGGGGGGCAGTAGAAGCTTTCTTT. Its protein is CASSLARGAVEAFF.